This is a list of T cell receptor beta chains from one sample in a study of OX40 agonist ivuxolimab in advanced cancers. Some clones are missing from TCRdb's copy, which holds only in-frame ones; the method was immunoSEQ multiplex PCR. The sample has roughly 41,000 clones, just over 85% seen once. Source: CD4+ or CD8+ T cells sorted from blood, taken in a trial of the OX40 agonist ivuxolimab. These receptors originate from an adult with an advanced solid tumor such as melanoma, head and neck, liver or kidney cancer. Each CDR3 is given with its conserved first and last residue. D genes are given only for firm matches. Clone size is given for some rows only: seen once, a few or many times, or a class if the clone is expanded.

clone size: -
J gene: TRBJ2-5
V gene: TRBV5-1
D gene: -
CDR3 DNA: TGCGCCAGCAGCTTGTCGGCCAGCACCCAAGAGACCCAGTACTTC
CDR3 protein: CASSLSASTQETQYF

clone size: -
J gene: TRBJ2-7
V gene: TRBV5-6
D gene: TRBD1
CDR3 DNA: TGTGCCAGCAGCAAGGGACAGGGTGGGATTTCAACCTACTACGAGCAGTACTTC
CDR3 protein: CASSKGQGGISTYYEQYF

clone size: -
J gene: TRBJ2-1
V gene: TRBV7-2
D gene: -
CDR3 DNA: TGTGCCAGAGTCGGGCGGCGCGATGAGCAGTTCTTC
CDR3 protein: CARVGRRDEQFF

clone size: -
J gene: TRBJ2-7
V gene: TRBV28
D gene: -
CDR3 DNA: TGTGCCAGCAGTTTCGGGGGGCTCACTTACGAGCAGTACTTC
CDR3 protein: CASSFGGLTYEQYF

clone size: -
J gene: TRBJ1-2
V gene: TRBV5-4
D gene: -
CDR3 DNA: TGTGCCAGCAGCTTCTCAACAGCCGGACTCTATGGCTACACCTTC
CDR3 protein: CASSFSTAGLYGYTF

clone size: -
J gene: TRBJ2-7
V gene: TRBV7-9
D gene: TRBD1
CDR3 DNA: TGTGCCAGCAGCTCGCCGGGACAGGGGGTCTACGAGCAGTACTTC
CDR3 protein: CASSSPGQGVYEQYF

clone size: -
J gene: TRBJ2-7
V gene: TRBV11-3
D gene: -
CDR3 DNA: TGTGCCAGCAGCTGGGGCAGGGGTTACGAGCAGTACTTC
CDR3 protein: CASSWGRGYEQYF

clone size: -
J gene: TRBJ1-3
V gene: TRBV10-2
D gene: -
CDR3 DNA: TGCGCCAGCAGGGGATCTGGAAACACCATATATTTT
CDR3 protein: CASRGSGNTIYF

clone size: -
J gene: TRBJ1-5
V gene: TRBV27
D gene: -
CDR3 DNA: TGTGCCAGCAGTTTGGCAGGGCGTGACAATCAGCCCCAGCATTTT
CDR3 protein: CASSLAGRDNQPQHF

clone size: -
J gene: TRBJ1-1
V gene: TRBV28
D gene: TRBD1
CDR3 DNA: TGTGCCAGCAGGGGGACAGGGACGAACACTGAAGCTTTCTTT
CDR3 protein: CASRGTGTNTEAFF

clone size: -
J gene: TRBJ2-2
V gene: TRBV25-1
D gene: TRBD1
CDR3 DNA: TGTGCCAGCAGTAAGGGGACAGGAAACACCGGGGAGCTGTTTTTT
CDR3 protein: CASSKGTGNTGELFF

clone size: -
J gene: TRBJ1-4
V gene: TRBV29-1
D gene: -
CDR3 DNA: TGCAGCGTTCAAGGGGGTAATGAAAAACTGTTTTTT
CDR3 protein: CSVQGGNEKLFF

clone size: -
J gene: TRBJ1-3
V gene: TRBV13
D gene: -
CDR3 DNA: TGTGCCAGCAGCTTAGGGGGGAGCTCTGGAAACACCATATATTTT
CDR3 protein: CASSLGGSSGNTIYF

clone size: few
J gene: TRBJ1-1
V gene: TRBV19
D gene: -
CDR3 DNA: TGTGCCAGTACCTCCGGGCTAACGGGGAGAACAACTGAAGCTTTCTTT
CDR3 protein: CASTSGLTGRTTEAFF